Reported below is one TCR beta chain. The sample comes from a study of graft-versus-host responses after intestinal transplantation. Assay used: immunoSEQ multiplex PCR; TCRdb lists only in-frame clones, some missing. Here the sample spans about 19,000 clones, around 79% being singletons. CDR3 length: 14 residues. Unmatched junction bases numbered 7, after V lost 6 bases and J lost 5 bases. Germline loops: CDR1 MNHEY, CDR2 SVGAGI. The sample in question was PBMCs, obtained 14 days after transplant. The rearrangement uses TRBV6-5 and TRBJ1-1; TRBD1 agrees at 9 bases. The receptor was derived from a human patient who received an intestinal transplant, so some T cells may come from the graft donor. The CDR3 nucleotides read TGTGCCAGCAGACAGGGGGCCCGGGGGACTGAAGCTTTCTTT. Its translation is CASRQGARGTEAFF.